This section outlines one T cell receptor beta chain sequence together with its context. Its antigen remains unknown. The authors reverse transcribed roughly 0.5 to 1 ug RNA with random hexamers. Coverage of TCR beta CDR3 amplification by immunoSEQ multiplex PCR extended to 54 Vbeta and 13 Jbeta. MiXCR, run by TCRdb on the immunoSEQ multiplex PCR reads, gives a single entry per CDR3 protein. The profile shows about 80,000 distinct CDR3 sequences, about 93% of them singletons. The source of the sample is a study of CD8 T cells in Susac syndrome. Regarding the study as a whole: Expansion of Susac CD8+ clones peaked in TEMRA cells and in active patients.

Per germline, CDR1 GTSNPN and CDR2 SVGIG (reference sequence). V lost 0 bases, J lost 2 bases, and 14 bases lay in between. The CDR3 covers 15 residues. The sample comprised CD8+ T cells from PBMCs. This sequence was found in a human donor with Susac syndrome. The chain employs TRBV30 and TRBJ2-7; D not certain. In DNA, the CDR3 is TGTGCCTGGAGTGTTTCCAGTGGGGTTACCTACGAGCAGTACTTC. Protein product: CAWSVSSGVTYEQYF.